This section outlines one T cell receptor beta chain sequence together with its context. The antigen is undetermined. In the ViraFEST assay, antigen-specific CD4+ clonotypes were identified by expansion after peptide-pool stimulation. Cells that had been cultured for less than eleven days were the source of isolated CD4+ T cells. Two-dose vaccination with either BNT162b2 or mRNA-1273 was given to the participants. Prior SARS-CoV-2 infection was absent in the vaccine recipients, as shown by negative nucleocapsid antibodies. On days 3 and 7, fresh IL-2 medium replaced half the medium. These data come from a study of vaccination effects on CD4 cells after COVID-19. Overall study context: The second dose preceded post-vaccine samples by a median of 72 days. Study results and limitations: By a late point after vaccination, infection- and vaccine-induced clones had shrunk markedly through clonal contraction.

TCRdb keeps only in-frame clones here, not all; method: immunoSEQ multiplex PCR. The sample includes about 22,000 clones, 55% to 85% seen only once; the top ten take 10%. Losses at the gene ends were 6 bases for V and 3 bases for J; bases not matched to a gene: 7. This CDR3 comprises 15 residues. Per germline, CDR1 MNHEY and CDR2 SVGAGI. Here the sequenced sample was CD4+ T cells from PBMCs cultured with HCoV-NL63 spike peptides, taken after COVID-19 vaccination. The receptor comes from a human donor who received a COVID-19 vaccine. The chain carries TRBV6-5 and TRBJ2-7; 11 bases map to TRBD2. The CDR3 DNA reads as TGTGCCAGCAGAAGAACTAGCGGGAGTTTCTACGAGCAGTACTTC. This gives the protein CASRRTSGSFYEQYF.